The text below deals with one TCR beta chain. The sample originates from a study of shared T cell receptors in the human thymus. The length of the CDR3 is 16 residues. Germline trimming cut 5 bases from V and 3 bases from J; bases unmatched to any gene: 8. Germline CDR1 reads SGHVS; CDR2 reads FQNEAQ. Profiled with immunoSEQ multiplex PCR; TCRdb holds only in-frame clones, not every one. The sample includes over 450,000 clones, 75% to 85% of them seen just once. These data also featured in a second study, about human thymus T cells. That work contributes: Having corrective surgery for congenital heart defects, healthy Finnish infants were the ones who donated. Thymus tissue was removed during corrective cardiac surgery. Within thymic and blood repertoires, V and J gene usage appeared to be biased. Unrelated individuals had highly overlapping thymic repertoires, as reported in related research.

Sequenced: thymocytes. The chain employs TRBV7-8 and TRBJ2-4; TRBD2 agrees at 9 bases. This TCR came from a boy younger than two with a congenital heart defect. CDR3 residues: CASSLPSTSGKNIQYF. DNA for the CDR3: TGTGCCAGCAGCCTGCCCTCGACTAGCGGCAAAAACATTCAGTACTTC. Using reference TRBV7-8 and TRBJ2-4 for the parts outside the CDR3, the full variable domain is GAGVSQSPRYKVAKRGQDVALRCDPISGHVSLFWYQQALGQGPEFLTYFQNEAQLDKSGLPSDRFFAERPEGSVSTLKIQRTQQEDSAVYLCASSLPSTSGKNIQYFGAGTRLSVL.